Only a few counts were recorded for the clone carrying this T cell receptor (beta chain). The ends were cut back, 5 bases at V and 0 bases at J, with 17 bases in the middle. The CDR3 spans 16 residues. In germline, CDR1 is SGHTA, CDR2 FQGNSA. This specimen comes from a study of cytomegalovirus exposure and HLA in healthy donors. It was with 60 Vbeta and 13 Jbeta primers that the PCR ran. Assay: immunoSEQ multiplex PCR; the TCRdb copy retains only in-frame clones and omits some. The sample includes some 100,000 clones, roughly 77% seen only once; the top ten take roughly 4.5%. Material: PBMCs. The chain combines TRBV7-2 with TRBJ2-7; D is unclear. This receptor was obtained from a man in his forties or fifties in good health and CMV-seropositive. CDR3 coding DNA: TGTGCCAGCAGCCCCCGCGGCGGAGCTGACTCCTACGAGCAGTACTTC. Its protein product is CASSPRGGADSYEQYF. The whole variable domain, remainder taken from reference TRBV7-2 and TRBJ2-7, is GAGVSQSPSNKVTEKGKDVELRCDPISGHTALYWYRQSLGQGLEFLIYFQGNSAPDKSGLPSDRFSAERTGGSVSTLTIQRTQQEDSAVYLCASSPRGGADSYEQYFGPGTRLTVT.